The T cell receptor (beta chain) under discussion was sequenced for a study of blood T cells in healthy people across ages. Broader study findings: Age brought a roughly linear fall in TCR beta diversity measured per million T cells. Estimated diversity, derived from one million T cells, was regarded as an underestimate.

The V and J ends lost 5 bases and 0 bases respectively, with 14 bases between them. Germline V CDR1 and CDR2: MDHEN, SYDVKM. The CDR3 has 16 residues. A J-beta primer mix and a sample-barcoded 5' primer were used in a second PCR of about 7 to 12 cycles. Every single cDNA molecule received a tag from a template-switch adaptor with 12 random nucleotides. Individual samples furnished no less than 3 million CDR3-containing paired-end reads apiece. TCRdb reanalysed the 5' RACE reads using MiXCR and keeps one entry per CDR3 protein. The top ten hold less than 2.5% of the sample, which has 1.5 million to 2 million distinct CDR3 sequences, roughly 49% seen once. This clonotype was observed a few times. Its target is not known.

This clonotype originated in a woman in her thirties or forties in good health. The specimen was blood. The rearrangement joins TRBV28 to TRBJ2-4, with a weak D call TRBD2 (6 bases). The CDR3 nucleotides are TGTGCCAGCAGTATCAACCCGGGACTAGCCAAAAACATTCAGTACTTC. Protein sequence: CASSINPGLAKNIQYF.